The 16 T cell receptor beta chains reported below all come from one sample, sequenced in a study of T-cell reconstitution after alpha-beta-depleted transplantation in children. Unique molecular identifiers were incorporated during preparation of the TCRbeta library. TCRdb passed the PCR reads through MiXCR, listing each CDR3 protein once. The table includes about 140,000 distinct CDR3 sequences, around 8.8% detected once. Sequences were derived from PBMCs, mostly from graft donor cells, sampled 180 days after TCRalphabeta/CD19-depleted stem cell transplant. These receptors came from a female patient aged 2-9 years who had a stem cell transplant for congenital amegakaryocytic thrombocytopenia, so the T cells may come from the graft donor.

This clonotype came up many times. The genes are TRBV2 and TRBJ2-7; perhaps D is TRBD1 or TRBD2 (9 bases each). The germline V gene encodes CDR1 SNHLY and CDR2 FYNNEI. V was shortened by 5 bases and J by 3 bases, with 20 bases between the two germline ends. This CDR3 spans 16 amino acids. This CDR3 reads CASSWPSGTGHYEQYF. In nucleotides, the CDR3 is TGTGCCAGCAGTTGGCCTAGCGGGACAGGGCACTACGAGCAGTACTTC.

This clonotype has only a few counts. This chain links TRBV29-1 with TRBJ2-5; the D is unclear. The length of the CDR3 is 12 residues. V lost 7 bases to trimming and J lost 1 base, with 10 bases between them. Looked up from germline, CDR1 is SQVTM and CDR2 is ANQGSEA. This CDR3 reads CSAYSIQETQYF. CDR3 sequence (DNA): TGCAGCGCCTACAGCATCCAAGAGACCCAGTACTTC. Combining the CDR3 with reference TRBV29-1 and TRBJ2-5 gives the whole variable domain SAVISQKPSRDICQRGTSLTIQCQVDSQVTMMFWYRQQPGQSLTLIATANQGSEATYESGFVIDKFPISRPNLTFSTLTVSNMSPEDSSIYLCSAYSIQETQYFGPGTRLLVL.

This clonotype has ten or more counts. This chain connects TRBV12-3 or TRBV12-4 to TRBJ2-4; D not certain. The germline V and J ends were trimmed by 3 bases and 4 bases, with 13 bases remaining between them. The CDR3 totals 15 residues. CDR3 region: CASSLNSRPKNIQYF. Here the CDR3 DNA reads TGTGCCAGCAGTTTGAACTCCCGGCCAAAAAACATTCAGTACTTC.

This clonotype has at least ten counts. The rearrangement joins TRBV7-2 to TRBJ2-3, with no clear D. The CDR3 is 16 amino acids. From germline, CDR1 is SGHTA and CDR2 FQGNSA. Trimming took 1 base from V and 0 from J, leaving 11 bases between them. The CDR3 bases are TGTGCCAGCAGCTTAGGTGTCAGGCGTAGCACAGATACGCAGTATTTT. It yields the protein CASSLGVRRSTDTQYF.

The chain joins TRBV3-1 to TRBJ2-3, with 9 bases identical to TRBD2. The CDR3 covers 15 residues. Per the germline V gene, CDR1 is LGHDT and CDR2 is YNNKEL (reference sequence). Unmatched junction bases numbered 4, after V lost 2 bases and J lost 4 bases. Here the CDR3 reads CASSQTGTSPDTQYF. The DNA for the CDR3 is TGTGCCAGCAGCCAAACGGGGACTAGCCCAGATACGCAGTATTTT.

Many counts were recorded for this clonotype. The chain links TRBV29-1 to TRBJ1-1; D gene ambiguous. Germline lookup yields CDR1 SQVTM and CDR2 ANQGSEA. V lost 0 bases and J lost 7, with 6 bases in between. This CDR3 contains 11 residues. CDR3 DNA: TGCAGCGTTGAAGATCTACGTGAAGCTTTCTTT. This translates into CSVEDLREAFF.

This clonotype was observed at least ten times. The V call is TRBV5-1, the J call TRBJ1-3; a weak D match, TRBD1 (6 bases). Per germline, CDR1 SGHRS and CDR2 YFSETQ. The CDR3 runs to 13 residues. Trimming stripped 2 bases from V and 7 bases from J, with 10 bases between. This CDR3 reads CASSLSQGNTIYF. The CDR3 DNA is TGCGCCAGCAGCTTATCGCAGGGGAACACCATATATTTT.

This clonotype was observed at least ten times. The CDR3 loop reads CASNLDPTGQGGYEQYF. The CDR3 DNA reads TGTGCCAGCAACTTAGACCCAACAGGACAAGGGGGCTACGAGCAGTACTTC. The chain has TRBV5-6 and TRBJ2-7; D is possibly TRBD1 (6 bases). The germline gives CDR1 SGHDT, CDR2 YYEEEE. Trimming cost V 6 bases and J 3 bases, with 25 bases left between them. This CDR3 comprises 17 residues.

This clonotype was recorded at least ten times. The rearrangement uses TRBV12-3 or TRBV12-4 and TRBJ2-7; either TRBD1 or TRBD2 may supply D (6 bases each). With 6 bases removed from V and 5 bases from J, the gap between germline ends came to 20 bases. The CDR3 is made up of 15 amino acids. The CDR3 DNA is TGTGCCAGCAGGAGTAGGCAACAGGGAGGTAACGAGCAGTACTTC. Amino acid sequence: CASRSRQQGGNEQYF.

In its sample, this clonotype was seen many times. The chain carries TRBV15 and TRBJ1-1; possible D gene TRBD1, 5 bases. V lost 6 bases to trimming and J lost 9 bases, with 20 bases between them. Germline-derived CDR1 and CDR2 are LNHNV and YYDKDF (reference sequence). The CDR3 totals 14 residues. CDR3 bases: TGTGCCACCAGTAGATCTTCGGGACTGAACAAAGCTTTCTTT. Translating it yields CATSRSSGLNKAFF.

The V and J genes are TRBV11-2 and TRBJ2-7; 10 bases agree with TRBD1. Germline V gene data show CDR1 as SGHAT and CDR2 as FQNNGV. J lost 3 bases, V lost 2 bases, and 10 bases had no gene match. The CDR3 has 17 residues. This CDR3 reads CASSLRFVRTGGYEQYF. DNA of the CDR3: TGTGCCAGCAGCTTACGGTTTGTGCGGACAGGGGGCTACGAGCAGTACTTC.

This chain joins TRBV5-5 and TRBJ1-2; D gene ambiguous. This CDR3 region has 18 residues. V lost 0 bases and J 5 bases, leaving 23 bases between the germline ends. Germline CDR1 and CDR2: SGHKS and YYEKEE (reference sequence). The CDR3 DNA reads TGTGCCAGCAGCTTGGGGGATTCTGAAATGGTCCTGAAATATGGCTACACCTTC. Amino acids: CASSLGDSEMVLKYGYTF. The complete variable domain, with remaining parts taken from reference TRBV5-5 and TRBJ1-2, reads DAGVTQSPTHLIKTRGQQVTLRCSPISGHKSVSWYQQVLGQGPQFIFQYYEKEERGRGNFPDRFSARQFPNYSSELNVNALLLGDSALYLCASSLGDSEMVLKYGYTFGSGTRLTVV.

This clonotype was seen a few times. This chain links TRBV30 with TRBJ2-7; weak D call: TRBD1 (5 bases). Trimming shortened V by 0 bases and J by 10 bases, and 22 bases separated the two germline ends. The CDR3 consists of 15 residues. The germline V gene has CDR1 GTSNPN and CDR2 SVGIG (reference sequence). This CDR3 is CAWSVAQWGPYSQYF. CDR3 DNA: TGTGCCTGGAGTGTTGCACAGTGGGGCCCATACTCACAGTACTTC.

This clonotype came up a few times. The V gene is TRBV7-7, the J gene TRBJ2-1; D gene unclear. CDR1 SSHAT and CDR2 FNYEAQ come from the germline V gene (reference sequence). With 1 base removed from V and 5 bases from J, the gap between germline ends came to 9 bases. The CDR3 covers 14 residues. The CDR3 DNA reads as TGTGCCAGCAGCTTAGAAGTTACGAACAATGAGCAGTTCTTC. Its protein product is CASSLEVTNNEQFF.

This clonotype was seen repeatedly, ten times or more. The J gene is TRBJ2-3, the V gene TRBV20-1, with 9 bases lining up with TRBD2. In germline, CDR1 is DFQATT, CDR2 SNEGSKA (reference sequence). V was pared by 2 bases and J by 4 bases, with 4 bases of the junction left unmatched. This CDR3 is 14 amino acids long. The CDR3 nucleotides are TGCAGTGCTAGACTAGCGGGGCTGCCAGATACGCAGTATTTT. This translates into CSARLAGLPDTQYF.

Concerning this clonotype itself: A much more abundant neighbour one base away suggests this may be a read error. CDR3 coding DNA: TGCGCCAGCAGCACAACGTCGGGTCCTAAGAGCTCTGGGGCCAACGGCCTGACTTTC. Translation gives CASSTTSGPKSSGANGLTF. The genes are TRBV5-1 and TRBJ2-6, with D possibly being TRBD1 (5 bases). CDR1 and CDR2 (germline): SGHRS, YFSETQ. The CDR3 is 19 amino acids.